The rows below give T cell receptor beta chains drawn from one sample of a study of blood T cells in healthy people across ages. TCRdb called the 5' RACE reads again in MiXCR, with one record for every CDR3 protein. The sample shows around 940,000 distinct CDR3 sequences, roughly half of them seen only once. Sequenced material: blood. The receptors here all came from an older woman in good health. CDR3s include the opening cysteine and the closing phenylalanine or tryptophan. A D gene is named only where the DNA matches it firmly. Size is omitted from some rows. Given values are once, few, many or a class for expanded clones.

d_call clone_size j_call v_call cdr3_aa cdr3_nt
. . TRBJ2-5 TRBV20-1 CSAPAGLPNHNEQYF TGCAGTGCTCCCGCCGGCCTCCCGAATCACAATGAGCAGTACTTC
. few TRBJ2-1 TRBV20-1 CSAPDNHNEQFF TGCAGTGCCCCCGACAACCACAATGAGCAGTTCTTC
. . TRBJ2-6 TRBV5-1 CASSLEIGGHTGANVLTF TGCGCCAGCAGCTTGGAAATAGGGGGTCACACTGGGGCCAACGTCCTGACTTTC
. . TRBJ1-2 TRBV20-1 CSSYRGGIDGYTF TGCAGTTCGTACCGGGGCGGGATTGATGGCTACACCTTC
. . TRBJ2-7 TRBV20-1 CSARAIARVGYEQYF TGCAGTGCTAGAGCCATTGCGCGGGTGGGATACGAGCAGTACTTC
TRBD2 few TRBJ2-3 TRBV14 CASSQDYVLAVDTQYF TGTGCCAGCAGCCAAGATTACGTACTAGCGGTAGATACGCAGTATTTT
. . TRBJ2-7 TRBV7-2 CASSPPMTRGTYEQYF TGTGCCAGCAGCCCCCCCATGACCAGGGGAACCTACGAGCAGTACTTC
TRBD2 . TRBJ2-1 TRBV7-3 CASRLAGGFYNEQFF TGTGCCAGCAGGCTAGCGGGAGGATTCTACAATGAGCAGTTCTTC
. . TRBJ1-4 TRBV20-1 CSATRPSLEKLFF TGCAGTGCCACCCGACCCTCGTTAGAAAAACTGTTTTTT
. many TRBJ2-3 TRBV20-1 CSARAYTDTQYF TGCAGTGCTAGAGCCTACACAGATACGCAGTATTTT
. few TRBJ2-7 TRBV13 CASSPRVSYEQYF TGTGCCAGCAGCCCTAGAGTCTCTTACGAGCAGTACTTC
. . TRBJ2-7 TRBV29-1 CSAGEAEQYF TGCAGCGCAGGGGAAGCCGAGCAGTACTTC
TRBD2 once TRBJ2-6 TRBV3-1 CASSQEGRGREAGANVLTF TGTGCCAGCAGCCAAGAGGGGAGGGGAAGAGAAGCTGGGGCCAACGTCCTGACTTTC
TRBD2 . TRBJ2-7 TRBV5-1 CASSFDLAGAYEQYF TGCGCCAGCAGCTTCGACCTAGCGGGAGCCTACGAGCAGTACTTC
TRBD1 few TRBJ2-7 TRBV7-2 CASSSRGPGTGVEQYF TGTGCCAGCAGCTCCCGTGGACCCGGGACAGGGGTCGAGCAGTACTTC
TRBD2 . TRBJ2-1 TRBV27 CASSLAPAWVAGGPGQFF TGTGCCAGCAGTTTAGCTCCTGCATGGGTAGCGGGAGGGCCAGGGCAGTTCTTC
. . TRBJ1-1 TRBV3-1 CASSHIDTEAFF TGTGCCAGCAGCCATATCGACACTGAAGCTTTCTTT
. . TRBJ2-6 TRBV29-1 CSVDIGAISGANVLTF TGCAGCGTTGACATCGGAGCAATCTCTGGGGCCAACGTCCTGACTTTC
. . TRBJ1-1 TRBV7-6 CASSPRDLMNTEAFF TGTGCCAGCAGCCCCCGGGACCTAATGAACACTGAAGCTTTCTTT
. . TRBJ1-4 TRBV7-9 CASSFPDSLTNEKLFF TGTGCCAGCAGCTTCCCGGACAGCCTAACTAATGAAAAACTGTTTTTT
TRBD1 . TRBJ2-4 TRBV28 CASSPTGVPNIQYF TGTGCCAGCAGTCCGACAGGGGTGCCAAACATTCAGTACTTC